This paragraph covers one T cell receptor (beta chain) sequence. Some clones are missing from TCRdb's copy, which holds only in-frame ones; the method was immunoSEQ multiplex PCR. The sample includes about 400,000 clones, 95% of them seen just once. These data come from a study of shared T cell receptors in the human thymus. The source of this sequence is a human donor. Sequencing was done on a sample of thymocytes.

The CDR3 DNA is TGTGCCAGTAGTATCATGGGAGTCTTAGCCAAAAACATTCAGTACTTC. As protein: CASSIMGVLAKNIQYF. The genes are TRBV19 and TRBJ2-4; a weak D match, TRBD2 (5 bases). The germline V gene encodes CDR1 LNHDA and CDR2 SQIVND (reference sequence). The CDR3 totals 16 residues. The V and J ends lost 3 bases and 0 bases respectively, with 12 bases between them.